The 9 T cell receptor beta chains in this list originate from one sample, sequenced in a study of blood T cell repertoires in COVID-19. Profiling relied on immunoSEQ multiplex PCR, and the TCRdb table lists in-frame clones only, not all of them. The sample contains 45,000 or so clones, around nine tenths of which appear only once. The sample was peripheral blood. Receptors originate from a man in his forties or fifties with COVID-19, enrolled during active disease.

This clone was seen only a few times. The CDR3 nucleotides read TGCAGTGCTAGAGATGAGGGAACAGCTTTCTTT. Translating it yields CSARDEGTAFF. The chain recombines TRBV20-1 with TRBJ1-1; D gene unclear. Germline CDR1 and CDR2: DFQATT and SNEGSKA (reference sequence). V lost 0 bases and J lost 10, with 9 bases in between. The CDR3 has 11 amino acids.

This clone was recorded only once. V usage is TRBV7-8 and J usage is TRBJ2-7, with a tentative D call TRBD1 (6 bases). V lost 6 bases and J 2 bases, leaving 17 bases between the germline ends. The CDR3 is 15 amino acids. Per the germline V gene, CDR1 is SGHVS and CDR2 is FQNEAQ. CDR3 sequence reads: CASRILEGVAYEQYF. The CDR3 region has the DNA TGTGCCAGCAGGATACTAGAGGGGGTTGCCTACGAGCAGTACTTC.

This clone was seen only once. The chain joins TRBV20-1 to TRBJ1-2, with unresolved D. V was clipped by 3 bases and J by 1 base, with 3 bases between them. CDR1 is DFQATT and CDR2 is SNEGSKA in the germline V gene (reference sequence). The CDR3 sequence is 11 residues long. The DNA of the CDR3 is TGCAGTGCTAGCGGTAACTATGGCTACACCTTC. Translating gives CSASGNYGYTF.

The V and J genes are TRBV4-1 and TRBJ1-1; D is possibly TRBD1 (6 bases). Germline loops: CDR1 MGHRA, CDR2 YSYEKL. V lost 1 base, J lost 4 bases, and 13 bases lay in between. CDR3 length: 15 residues. DNA of the CDR3: TGCGCCAGCAGCCAAGGCCAGGGGCTGGCCACTGAAGCTTTCTTT. As protein: CASSQGQGLATEAFF.

The chain has TRBV5-8 and TRBJ1-1; D perhaps matches TRBD1 (6 bases). There are 15 residues in the CDR3. Deletions cut 0 bases from V and 1 base from J, with 10 bases between. Germline lookup yields CDR1 SGHTS and CDR2 YDEGEE. The DNA of the CDR3 is TGTGCCAGCAGCTTGGCCGCAGGGGCGAACACTGAAGCTTTCTTT. Translated: CASSLAAGANTEAFF.

This chain joins TRBV10-1 and TRBJ1-1; no clear D gene. CDR3 length equals 13 residues. Germline values: CDR1 WNHNN, CDR2 SYGVQD (reference sequence). The germline V and J ends were trimmed by 7 bases and 1 base, with 10 bases remaining between them. CDR3 region: CASKEHPNTEAFF. CDR3 nucleotides: TGCGCCAGCAAAGAACACCCGAACACTGAAGCTTTCTTT.

This chain uses TRBV10-1 with TRBJ2-7; tentative D call: TRBD1 (5 bases). From germline, CDR1 is WNHNN and CDR2 SYGVQD (reference sequence). The V and J ends lost 5 bases and 0 bases respectively, with 11 bases between them. This CDR3 comprises 14 residues. The CDR3 protein is CASSLDSNSYEQYF. The CDR3 nucleotides read TGCGCCAGCAGTTTAGACAGCAACTCCTACGAGCAGTACTTC.

V is TRBV7-2 and J is TRBJ2-7; no clear D gene. The CDR3 loop spans 12 amino acids. Germline loops: CDR1 SGHTA, CDR2 FQGNSA. V lost 5 bases and J 3 bases, leaving 8 bases between the germline ends. The DNA for the CDR3 is TGTGCCAGCAGCCCTACGAACTACGAGCAGTACTTC. Encoded protein: CASSPTNYEQYF.

The gene calls are TRBV7-9 and TRBJ2-5; D perhaps matches TRBD2 (6 bases). The CDR3 extends over 14 amino acids. Trimming left V 7 bases short and J 1 base short, with 13 bases between. Germline CDR1 reads SEHNR; CDR2 reads FQNEAQ (reference sequence). In DNA, the CDR3 is TGTGCCAGCACCCCATGGGACTCCCAAGAGACCCAGTACTTC. This codes for CASTPWDSQETQYF.